The clone carrying this TCR beta chain has a handful of counts. Its antigen is undetermined. Prepared libraries of TCR beta cDNA carried unique molecular identifiers. T cells numbering roughly 1 to 10 million yielded around 500,000 cDNA molecules. TCRdb ran MiXCR on the PCR reads and lists one entry per CDR3 protein. The sample shows a few hundred thousand distinct CDR3 sequences, around a third of them seen only once. This entry is derived from a study of post-analysis software for immune sequencing data. Background on the study: Included courses were relapsing-remitting and secondary progressive multiple sclerosis; progressive-relapsing multiple sclerosis was also included. Broader study findings: Samples made in the same batch grouped tightly together by F measure. In patients, TRBV5-6, TRBV5-1 and TRBV20-1 belonged to roughly 5 TRBV segments found more frequently than in controls. Those with multiple sclerosis, the patient group, showed significantly lower normalized Chao1 diversity than controls.

Germline CDR1 reads SQVTM; CDR2 reads ANQGSEA. This CDR3 is built from 12 residues. The specimen sequenced was blood. The genes are TRBV29-1 and TRBJ1-6; 7 bases are a match to TRBD1. The source is a girl aged 5 to 17 with multiple sclerosis. The CDR3: CRDRPRKSPLHF. The CDR3 nucleotides are TGCAGGGACAGGCCCCGAAAGTCACCCCTCCACTTT.